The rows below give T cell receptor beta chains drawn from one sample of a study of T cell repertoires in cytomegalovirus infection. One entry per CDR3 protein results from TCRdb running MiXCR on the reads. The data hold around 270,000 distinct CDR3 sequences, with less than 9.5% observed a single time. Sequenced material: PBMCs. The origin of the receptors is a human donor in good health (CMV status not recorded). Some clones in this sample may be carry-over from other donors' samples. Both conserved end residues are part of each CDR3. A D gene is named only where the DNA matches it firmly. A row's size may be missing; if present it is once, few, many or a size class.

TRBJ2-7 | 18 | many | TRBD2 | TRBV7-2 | TGTGCCAGCAGCTTAGAGGGAAGACTAGCGGGAGGGTCTAACGAGCAGTACTTC | CASSLEGRLAGGSNEQYF
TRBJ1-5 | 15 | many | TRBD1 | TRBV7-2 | TGTGCCAGCAGCCGCGGGACAGTTGGCAATCAGCCCCAGCATTTT | CASSRGTVGNQPQHF
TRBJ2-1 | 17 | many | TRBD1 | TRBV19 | TGTGCCAGTAGTATAGCACTAGGGACAGGGGGAAGGGCTGAGCAGTTCTTC | CASSIALGTGGRAEQFF
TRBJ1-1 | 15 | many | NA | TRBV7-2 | TGTGCCAGCAGCTTACTCCGGCAACTCAACACTGAAGCTTTCTTT | CASSLLRQLNTEAFF
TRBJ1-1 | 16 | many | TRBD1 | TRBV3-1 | TGTGCCAGCAGCCAAGGGGCAACAGGGGCGCCCACTGAAGCTTTCTTT | CASSQGATGAPTEAFF
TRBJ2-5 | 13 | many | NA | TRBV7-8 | TGTGCCAGCAGCTTAGACGCTGGGGAGACCCAGTACTTC | CASSLDAGETQYF
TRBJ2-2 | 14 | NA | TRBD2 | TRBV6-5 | TGTGCCAGCACCTTAGCGGGTTCCGCCGGGGAGCTGTTTTTT | CASTLAGSAGELFF
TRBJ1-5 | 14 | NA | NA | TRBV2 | TGTGTCAGCAGCCCAGACACTAGCAATCAGCCCCAGCATTTT | CVSSPDTSNQPQHF
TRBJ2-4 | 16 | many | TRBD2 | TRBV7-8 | TGTGCCAGCAGCTCGGAACTAGCGGGAGACGGAAACATTCAGTACTTC | CASSSELAGDGNIQYF
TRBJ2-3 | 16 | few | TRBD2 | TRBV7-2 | TGTGCCAGCAGCTTATCTAGCGGGGGGCAGGGAGATACGCAGTATTTT | CASSLSSGGQGDTQYF
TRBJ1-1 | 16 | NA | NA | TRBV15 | TGTGCCACCAGCAGAGATCCTGCTTTGGGGGGAACTGAAGCTTTCTTT | CATSRDPALGGTEAFF
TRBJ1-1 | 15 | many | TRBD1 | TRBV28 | TGTGCCAGCAGTTCACTCAGGGGGGGCGGCACTGAAGCTTTCTTT | CASSSLRGGGTEAFF
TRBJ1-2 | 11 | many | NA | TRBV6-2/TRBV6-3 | TGTGCCAGCTCGTCGATACGTGGCTACACCTTC | CASSSIRGYTF
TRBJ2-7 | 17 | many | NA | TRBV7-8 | TGTGCCAGCAGCTTAGCCAATCTAGGGGACCTAAATTACGAGCAGTACTTC | CASSLANLGDLNYEQYF
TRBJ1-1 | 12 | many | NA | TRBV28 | TGTGCCAGCAGTTTTGGCCTCACTGAAGCTTTCTTT | CASSFGLTEAFF
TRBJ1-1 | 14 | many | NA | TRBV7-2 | TGTGCCAGCAGCTTGGCCGGTCTCGGCCCTGAAGCTTTCTTT | CASSLAGLGPEAFF
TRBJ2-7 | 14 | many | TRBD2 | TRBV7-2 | TGTGCCAGCAGTCCTCGGACTAGCTCCTACGAGCAGTACTTC | CASSPRTSSYEQYF
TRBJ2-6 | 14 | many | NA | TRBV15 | TGTGCCACCAGCACAGGGGGCCGGGGGGGAGTCCTGACTTTC | CATSTGGRGGVLTF
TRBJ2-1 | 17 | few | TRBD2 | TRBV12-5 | TGTGCTAGTGGGACCTACAGGGGGACTAGCGGGACCAATGAGCAGTTCTTC | CASGTYRGTSGTNEQFF
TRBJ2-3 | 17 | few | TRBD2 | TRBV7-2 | TGTGCCAGCAGCCCCACTAGGCTAGCGGGAGGCATGGATACGCAGTATTTT | CASSPTRLAGGMDTQYF
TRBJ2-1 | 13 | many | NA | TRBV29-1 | TGCAGCGTTCAGGGACCCTACGGCAATGAGCAGTTCTTC | CSVQGPYGNEQFF
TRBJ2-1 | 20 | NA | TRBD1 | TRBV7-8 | TGTGCCAGCAGCCCTAGGTACCTGGACAGGCCGCCTTCTTCCTACAATGAGCAGTTCTTC | CASSPRYLDRPPSSYNEQFF
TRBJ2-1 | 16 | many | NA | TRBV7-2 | TGTGCCAGCAGCCAGCGAGGTCGGGGGGCATCAGGTGAGCAGTTCTTC | CASSQRGRGASGEQFF
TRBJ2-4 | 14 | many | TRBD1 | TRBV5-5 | TGTGCCAGCAGCTCGGACAGGGAAGGAAACATTCAGTACTTC | CASSSDREGNIQYF
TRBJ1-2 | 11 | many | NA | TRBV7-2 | TGTGCCAGCAGCTTAAGGGGCGGCTCCACCTTC | CASSLRGGSTF